The next 24 T cell receptor beta chains were all read from a single sample in a study of neurological immune-mediated disorders. TCRdb processed the 5' RACE reads anew with MiXCR; each CDR3 protein has one entry. Of tens of thousands of distinct CDR3 sequences listed, roughly 11% are singletons. The sample was PBMCs. These receptor sequences come from a man in his sixties in good health.

This clonotype appeared many times. The chain is built from TRBV27 and TRBJ2-3; the D call may be TRBD1 or TRBD2 (5 bases each). This CDR3 has 16 amino acids. Trimming took off 0 bases at V and 1 base at J, with 11 bases between the two ends. CDR1 and CDR2 from the germline V gene are MNHEY and SMNVEV (reference sequence). CDR3 coding DNA: TGTGCCAGCAGTTTATCGCCCCAGGGAGGCACAGATACGCAGTATTTT. Residues: CASSLSPQGGTDTQYF.

This clonotype was picked up many times. This chain connects TRBV6-2 or TRBV6-3 to TRBJ2-7; tentatively, D is TRBD1 (6 bases). Germline-derived CDR1 and CDR2 are MNHEY and SVGEGT. V lost 4 bases and J 8 bases, leaving 12 bases between the germline ends. This CDR3 has 12 residues. The CDR3 sequence is CASSSPGTKQYF. The CDR3 DNA reads TGTGCCAGCAGTTCCCCCGGGACAAAGCAGTACTTC.

This clonotype was counted ten times or more. This rearrangement joins TRBV7-2 to TRBJ2-5; TRBD1 is a possible D gene (5 bases). The CDR3 runs 14 residues. The V end was cut by 1 base, the J end by 2 bases, with 8 bases between. Germline V gene data show CDR1 as SGHTA and CDR2 as FQGNSA. The CDR3 region has the DNA TGTGCCAGCAGCTTAGGGGGCCCTCAAGAGACCCAGTACTTC. It specifies CASSLGGPQETQYF.

This clonotype was seen at least ten times. The chain has TRBV7-2 and TRBJ2-3; 16 nucleotides match TRBD2. Germline-derived CDR1 and CDR2 are SGHTA and FQGNSA. The CDR3 is 16 amino acids. Trimming removed 4 bases from V and 5 bases from J; junction bases left unmatched: 3. The CDR3 sequence is CASSSGLAGGGDTQYF. For the CDR3, the DNA is TGTGCCAGCAGCTCGGGACTAGCGGGGGGGGGAGATACGCAGTATTTT.

CDR3 nucleotides: TGTGCCAGCAGTAAGCTGGGAAATCAGCCCCAGCATTTT. Translated, it gives CASSKLGNQPQHF. The chain combines TRBV6-5 with TRBJ1-5; the D is unclear. CDR3 size: 13 residues. The ends were cut back, 5 bases at V and 4 bases at J, with 9 bases in the middle. Germline V gene lookup returns CDR1 MNHEY and CDR2 SVGAGI.

This chain joins TRBV20-1 and TRBJ2-5, with D unclear. Germline CDR1 and CDR2: DFQATT and SNEGSKA (reference sequence). The germline V and J ends were trimmed by 4 bases and 7 bases, with 13 bases remaining between them. This CDR3 contains 12 residues. The CDR3 region is CSATGPRGTQYF. For the CDR3, the DNA is TGCAGTGCTACCGGGCCACGAGGGACCCAGTACTTC.

At least ten counts were recorded for this clonotype. The V call is TRBV5-6, the J call TRBJ2-7; 7 nucleotides line up with TRBD1. The CDR3 is 14 residues long. The germline CDR1 and CDR2 sequences are SGHDT and YYEEEE. V was clipped by 4 bases and J by 8 bases; unmatched bases: 12. The DNA for the CDR3 is TGTGCCAGCAGCCCCCCGGGACAGCTCTCAAAGCAGTACTTC. Translation: CASSPPGQLSKQYF.

This clonotype was recorded many times. The V call is TRBV5-1, the J call TRBJ2-7, with D perhaps TRBD1 (6 bases). V dropped 0 bases and J dropped 1 base, with 8 bases sitting between them. Germline lookup yields CDR1 SGHRS and CDR2 YFSETQ. There are 14 residues in the CDR3. The CDR3, as DNA: TGCGCCAGCAGCTTGGGGCAGGGGTCCTACGAGCAGTACTTC. It specifies CASSLGQGSYEQYF.

This clonotype was counted many times. V usage is TRBV20-1 and J usage is TRBJ2-1, with D perhaps matching TRBD1 or TRBD2 (5 bases each). In germline, CDR1 is DFQATT, CDR2 SNEGSKA (reference sequence). The CDR3 is made up of 14 amino acids. V gave up 3 bases and J gave up 3 bases, with 12 bases separating them. CDR3 nucleotide sequence: TGCAGTGCTAGTAGGGGAGATATCTACAATGAGCAGTTCTTC. Its translation is CSASRGDIYNEQFF.

This clonotype was seen ten or more times. The genes are TRBV14 and TRBJ1-6; no clear D. The CDR3 sequence is 17 residues long. With 1 base removed from V and 0 bases from J, the gap between germline ends came to 10 bases. Germline V CDR1 and CDR2: SGHDN, FVKESK. In DNA form, the CDR3 reads TGTGCCAGCAGCCAAGTTCGGGCCAGCTCCTATAATTCACCCCTCCACTTT. Translation gives CASSQVRASSYNSPLHF. The entire variable domain, with the rest obtained from reference TRBV14 and TRBJ1-6, is as follows: EAGVTQFPSHSVIEKGQTVTLRCDPISGHDNLYWYRRVMGKEIKFLLHFVKESKQDESGMPNNRFLAERTGGTYSTLKVQPAELEDSGVYFCASSQVRASSYNSPLHFGNGTRLTVT.

This clonotype was recorded at least ten times. The CDR3 nucleotides are TGTGCCAGCAGTTTCCGGGAACCCCAAGAGACCCAGTACTTC. It encodes CASSFREPQETQYF. The genes are TRBV12-3 or TRBV12-4 and TRBJ2-5; TRBD2 is a possible D gene (5 bases). Trimming took 3 bases from V and 1 from J, leaving 9 bases between them. The length of the CDR3 is 14 residues.

This clonotype was detected ten times or more. The V and J genes are TRBV7-8 and TRBJ1-1, with TRBD1 as a possible D gene (5 bases). V was shortened by 6 bases and J by 1 base, with 12 bases between the two germline ends. This CDR3 comprises 14 residues. CDR1 and CDR2 from the germline V gene are SGHVS and FQNEAQ. The CDR3 DNA is TGTGCCAGCAGTTCGGGACGGGCGAACACTGAAGCTTTCTTT. Translated: CASSSGRANTEAFF.

There are many counts of this clonotype. The rearrangement joins TRBV5-1 to TRBJ2-3, with 8 bases matching TRBD1. V lost 7 bases to trimming and J lost 6 bases; unmatched junction nucleotides: 13. This CDR3 is built from 15 residues. Germline V gives CDR1 SGHRS, CDR2 YFSETQ. The CDR3 DNA is TGCGCCAGCCACCACCGGGACAGGCCCCCCGATACGCAGTATTTT. It translates to CASHHRDRPPDTQYF.

This clonotype was recorded at least ten times. A much larger clone differs from this one at a single base, so this may be a read error. V and J are TRBV7-2 and TRBJ2-3; no definite D call. CDR1 is SGHTA and CDR2 is FQGNSA in the germline V gene. The CDR3 sequence is 12 residues long. Trimming took 4 bases from V and 2 from J, leaving 4 bases between them. CDR3 amino acids: CASSSYTDTQYF. CDR3 DNA sequence: TGTGCCAGCAGCTCTTACACAGATACGCAGTATTTT.

The J gene is TRBJ1-4, the V gene TRBV5-1; possibly TRBD1 for D (5 bases). Germline CDR1 and CDR2: SGHRS and YFSETQ. Trimming took 4 bases from V and 7 from J, leaving 23 bases between them. This CDR3 is 17 amino acids long. The CDR3 nucleotides are TGCGCCAGCAGCCCAACACTGGGATCAGGGTTGGCTGAAAAACTGTTTTTT. Protein: CASSPTLGSGLAEKLFF. The variable domain in full, with the rest retrieved from reference TRBV5-1 and TRBJ1-4, is KAGVTQTPRYLIKTRGQQVTLSCSPISGHRSVSWYQQTPGQGLQFLFEYFSETQRNKGNFPGRFSGRQFSNSRSEMNVSTLELGDSALYLCASSPTLGSGLAEKLFFGSGTQLSVL.

This clonotype has ten or more counts. The chain couples TRBV5-6 to TRBJ2-3, with TRBD2 identical over 8 bases. With V trimmed by 4 bases and J by 4 bases, 5 bases remained unmatched. Germline loops: CDR1 SGHDT, CDR2 YYEEEE. The CDR3 sequence is 14 residues long. This chain's CDR3 is CASSGGGMADTQYF. As DNA, the CDR3 is TGTGCCAGCAGCGGCGGGGGGATGGCAGATACGCAGTATTTT.

This clonotype was recorded a few times. V gene TRBV3-2 combines with J gene TRBJ2-4; TRBD2 reflects the table's D call only, with no check against the DNA. TRBV3-2 is classified as a pseudogene. This CDR3 is 20 amino acids long. The CDR3, as DNA: TGTGCCAGCAGCCAAGAAAGAGTAAATAGAGAGGGCCGGGCCAAAAACATTCAGTACTTC. Its translation is CASSQERVNREGRAKNIQYF.

This clonotype was seen many times. This chain joins TRBV7-2 and TRBJ1-6, with 10 bases aligning to TRBD1. The CDR3 consists of 16 residues. Germline CDR1 SGHTA, CDR2 FQGNSA. Unmatched junction bases numbered 10, after V lost 7 bases and J lost 7 bases. DNA for the CDR3: TGTGCCAGCACCCGGACAGGGGGAGTGAGGAATTCACCCCTCCACTTT. It codes for CASTRTGGVRNSPLHF.

The chain is built from TRBV10-2 and TRBJ2-7; D possibly corresponds to TRBD2 (6 bases). Germline V gene data show CDR1 as WSHSY and CDR2 as SAAADI. V was clipped by 8 bases and J by 3 bases, with 14 bases between them. This CDR3 has 13 amino acids. CDR3 in DNA: TGCGCCAGCGGACGGACTATAGACTACGAGCAGTACTTC. Its translation is CASGRTIDYEQYF.

This clonotype was counted many times. The CDR3 loop reads CASSPTALGGNQPQHF. The CDR3 nucleotides are TGTGCCAGCAGTCCGACAGCCCTGGGGGGCAATCAGCCCCAGCATTTT. The rearrangement links TRBV6-1 to TRBJ1-5, with D tentatively TRBD1 (5 bases). Germline CDR1 is MNHNS and CDR2 is SASEGT. The CDR3 sequence is 16 residues long. The germline V and J ends were trimmed by 5 bases and 2 bases, with 16 bases remaining between them.

This clonotype was recorded many times. CDR3: CASSQERYTEAFF. DNA for the CDR3: TGTGCCAGCAGCCAAGAAAGATACACTGAAGCTTTCTTT. This sequence joins TRBV3-1 and TRBJ1-1; no reliable D call. The CDR3 is made up of 13 amino acids. The germline gives CDR1 LGHDT, CDR2 YNNKEL (reference sequence). V was clipped by 0 bases and J by 3 bases, with 5 bases between them.

About this clonotype itself: The germline gene is not matched at one end of the junction; a read error may be the cause. The genes are TRBV6-1 and TRBJ2-7; D perhaps matches TRBD1 (5 bases). CDR3 length: 12 residues. Germline V gene data show CDR1 as MNHNS and CDR2 as SASEGT. The CDR3 DNA reads as TGTGGCAGCAGTGAACAGGCCCGCGAGCAGTACTTC. It is translated as CGSSEQAREQYF.

This clonotype was counted ten times or more. This chain joins TRBV5-1 and TRBJ2-7; TRBD1 matches at 7 bases. Germline V gene data show CDR1 as SGHRS and CDR2 as YFSETQ. This CDR3 spans 13 amino acids. V lost 7 bases to trimming and J lost 7 bases; unmatched junction nucleotides: 11. The CDR3 coding sequence is TGCGCCAGCTACCGCGACAGGGAAAGGGAGCAGTACTTC. It codes for CASYRDREREQYF.

This clonotype appeared many times. The rearrangement uses TRBV6-5 and TRBJ1-2; weak D call: TRBD1 (5 bases). Germline values: CDR1 MNHEY, CDR2 SVGAGI. CDR3 length: 15 amino acids. V lost 6 bases to trimming and J lost 2 bases, with 16 bases between them. In DNA, the CDR3 is TGTGCCAGCAGATCCCCCAGGGAGGGGAACTATGGCTACACCTTC. Encoded protein: CASRSPREGNYGYTF.